A single sample gave rise to the 5 T cell receptor beta chains below, sequenced in a study of cytomegalovirus exposure and HLA in healthy donors. PCR used 60 Vbeta primers and 13 Jbeta primers. Method: immunoSEQ multiplex PCR; TCRdb's copy keeps in-frame clones and lacks some. The sample shows approximately 190,000 clones, roughly 68% of them seen only once. The sequenced material came from PBMCs. These receptors were taken from a woman in her thirties in good health and CMV-seronegative.

The chain is built from TRBV11-3 and TRBJ2-7, with 9 nucleotides matching TRBD2. Trimming cost V 1 base and J 5 bases; bases outside gene matches: 3. The CDR3 spans 14 residues. The germline gives CDR1 SGHNT, CDR2 YENEEA. CDR3 sequence reads: CASSLASGTDEQYF. CDR3 DNA sequence: TGTGCCAGCAGCTTAGCTAGCGGGACGGACGAGCAGTACTTC.

V usage is TRBV14 and J usage is TRBJ1-6, with a tentative D call TRBD1 (6 bases). The CDR3 loop spans 16 amino acids. Germline V gene data show CDR1 as SGHDN and CDR2 as FVKESK. The V and J ends lost 1 base and 5 bases respectively, with 12 bases between them. The CDR3 sequence is CASSQVPGANNSPLHF. As DNA, the CDR3 is TGTGCCAGCAGCCAAGTCCCAGGGGCCAATAATTCACCCCTCCACTTT.

This clone has only one observation. This chain connects TRBV27 to TRBJ1-2; possibly TRBD1 for D (5 bases). Germline V gene sequence: CDR1 MNHEY, CDR2 SMNVEV (reference sequence). CDR3 size: 15 residues. V gave up 5 bases and J gave up 4 bases, with 17 bases separating them. The CDR3 nucleotides are TGTGCCAGCAGTCCGCGTGGGGCTAGGAGCTATGGCTACACCTTC. As protein: CASSPRGARSYGYTF.

The genes are TRBV11-2 and TRBJ1-5, with TRBD1 identical over 7 bases. CDR1 SGHAT and CDR2 FQNNGV come from the germline V gene. The length of the CDR3 is 14 residues. The V gene end was trimmed by 1 base and the J gene end by 7 bases; junction bases not matched to a gene: 4. The CDR3 protein is CASSLGQGRQPQHF. In nucleotides, the CDR3 is TGTGCCAGCAGCTTAGGACAGGGACGCCAGCCCCAGCATTTT.

V usage is TRBV10-1 and J usage is TRBJ2-3; D is possibly TRBD1 (5 bases). The germline CDR1 and CDR2 sequences are WNHNN and SYGVQD (reference sequence). The CDR3 extends over 15 amino acids. V dropped 2 bases and J dropped 0 bases, with 9 bases sitting between them. CDR3 bases: TGCGCCAGCAGTGAGGACAGCCACAGCACAGATACGCAGTATTTT. Translated, it gives CASSEDSHSTDTQYF.